A single sample is the source of the 26 T cell receptor beta chains below, sequenced in a study of CXCR3-negative and CXCR3-positive naive CD8 T cells. Each TRB cDNA library was prepared by 5' RACE (with UMI labels). Following a re-call of the 5' RACE reads, TCRdb has one entry per CDR3 protein and lacks DNA. Its table records about 130,000 distinct CDR3 sequences. Material: naive CXCR3- CD8+ T cells from blood. Subset noted: CD45RO-CCR7+CD27+CD95- naive CD8+ T cells lacking CXCR3 (TNR3-). The receptor set was obtained from a human donor in good health. Some clones in this sample may be carry-over from other donors' samples.

The rearrangement joins TRBV4-3 to TRBJ2-7; TCRdb's D gene call, TRBD2, goes unchecked for lack of DNA. The CDR3 length is 15 residues. CDR1 LGHNA and CDR2 YSLEER come from the germline V gene. Here the CDR3 reads CASSQAQGGTYEQYF.

This chain joins TRBV15 and TRBJ1-1. The CDR3 runs to 15 residues. CDR1 LNHNV and CDR2 YYDKDF come from the germline V gene (reference sequence). CDR3 residues: CATSRPQAGATEAFF. Together with reference TRBV15 and TRBJ1-1, the CDR3 gives the full variable domain: DAMVIQNPRYQVTQFGKPVTLSCSQTLNHNVMYWYQQKSSQAPKLLFHYYDKDFNNEADTPDNFQSRRPNTSFCFLDIRSPGLGDTAMYLCATSRPQAGATEAFFGQGTRLTVV.

This chain connects TRBV12-3 or TRBV12-4 to TRBJ2-3; the TRBD2 assignment by TCRdb is unverifiable without DNA. This CDR3 is built from 16 residues. CDR3 protein: CASRYTSGGITDTQYF.

The chain carries TRBV7-2 and TRBJ2-1. The CDR3 spans 13 residues. CDR1 and CDR2 (germline): SGHTA, FQGNSA. CDR3 in amino acids: CACSLFVFHEQFF.

The chain uses TRBV28 and TRBJ2-7; TCRdb reports TRBD1, a call that lacks DNA to check it against. CDR3 length: 17 residues. The germline CDR1 and CDR2 sequences are MDHEN and SYDVKM. This chain's CDR3 is CASNPSRRQGVSYEQYF.

V is TRBV7-9 and J is TRBJ2-1; TCRdb calls TRBD1, which cannot be checked without DNA. The CDR3 loop spans 15 amino acids. The germline CDR1 and CDR2 sequences are SEHNR and FQNEAQ (reference sequence). The CDR3 is CASSFPQGGGNEQFF.

This chain uses TRBV5-6 with TRBJ2-2; the TRBD1 assignment by TCRdb is unverifiable without DNA. CDR1 SGHDT and CDR2 YYEEEE come from the germline V gene. CDR3 length equals 16 residues. The CDR3 is CASSLPGQGRTGELFF.

Here the CDR3 reads CATQGDGPYEQYF. The V call is TRBV2, the J call TRBJ2-7; TCRdb's D call of TRBD1 is untestable without DNA. The germline V gene encodes CDR1 SNHLY and CDR2 FYNNEI. The CDR3 sequence is 13 residues long.

This chain joins TRBV20-1 and TRBJ2-3; the D call from TCRdb, TRBD1, cannot be confirmed without DNA. In germline, CDR1 is DFQATT, CDR2 SNEGSKA (reference sequence). This CDR3 is 13 amino acids long. CDR3 in amino acids: CSAPAGATDTQYF.

The CDR3 sequence is CASLREGVYNEQFF. This chain joins TRBV7-3 and TRBJ2-1; TCRdb names TRBD2, which stays unverified in the absence of DNA. This CDR3 region has 14 residues. The germline V gene has CDR1 SGHTA and CDR2 FQGTGA.

The rearrangement links TRBV7-6 to TRBJ2-1; lacking DNA, the TRBD2 call made by TCRdb goes unchecked. CDR1 is SGHVS, CDR2 FNYEAQ, per germline. There are 16 residues in the CDR3. The CDR3: CASSLAFTSGFNEQFF.

V and J are TRBV5-1 and TRBJ1-1; the TCRdb D gene call, TRBD1, has no DNA to confirm it. Germline V gene data show CDR1 as SGHRS and CDR2 as YFSETQ. This CDR3 spans 17 amino acids. This CDR3 reads CASSPTGVDYVGTEAFF. The full variable domain, rest sourced from reference TRBV5-1 and TRBJ1-1, is KAGVTQTPRYLIKTRGQQVTLSCSPISGHRSVSWYQQTPGQGLQFLFEYFSETQRNKGNFPGRFSGRQFSNSRSEMNVSTLELGDSALYLCASSPTGVDYVGTEAFFGQGTRLTVV.

The V gene is TRBV23-1, the J gene TRBJ2-1; TCRdb lists TRBD2, though no DNA is available to test this call. TRBV23-1 is placed among ORFs of uncertain function. This CDR3 spans 14 amino acids. CDR3 protein: CASSPRKGSNEQFF.

This chain links TRBV4-1 with TRBJ2-2; TCRdb's D call of TRBD1 is untestable without DNA. The germline gives CDR1 MGHRA, CDR2 YSYEKL. The CDR3 contains 15 residues. The CDR3 reads CASSPLQGSTGELFF.

J is TRBJ1-3 and V is TRBV11-2. The CDR3 covers 12 residues. CDR1 and CDR2 from the germline V gene are SGHAT and FQNNGV. The CDR3 here is CASSFYGDTIYF.

This chain joins TRBV7-6 and TRBJ2-7; TCRdb selects TRBD1, and the lack of DNA leaves this call unchecked. The germline V gene has CDR1 SGHVS and CDR2 FNYEAQ. This CDR3 spans 16 amino acids. The CDR3 sequence: CASSLEPGQGVGEQYF.

The chain's CDR3 is CAIRDSSSSYNEQFF. The chain couples TRBV10-3 to TRBJ2-1. The CDR3 sequence is 15 residues long. CDR1 and CDR2 from the germline V gene are ENHRY and SYGVKD.

The chain joins TRBV29-1 to TRBJ2-5; TCRdb's D call of TRBD2 is untestable without DNA. The CDR3 length is 16 residues. The germline gives CDR1 SQVTM, CDR2 ANQGSEA. This chain's CDR3 is CSVDGIRGGRTETQYF.

The chain uses TRBV28 and TRBJ2-3; TCRdb lists TRBD2, though no DNA is available to test this call. Per germline, CDR1 MDHEN and CDR2 SYDVKM. The CDR3 has 16 residues. CDR3 loop: CASSQGLAGGTDTQYF.

The rearrangement joins TRBV4-1 to TRBJ2-7. The CDR3 extends over 14 amino acids. Germline V gene sequence: CDR1 MGHRA, CDR2 YSYEKL. The CDR3 loop is CASSQDLLSYERYF.

This chain joins TRBV5-5 and TRBJ2-3; as DNA is missing, the TRBD1 call by TCRdb cannot be tested. The CDR3 is 19 residues long. Per the germline V gene, CDR1 is SGHKS and CDR2 is YYEKEE (reference sequence). The CDR3 spells CASSNRDRGRGSIADTQYF.

The genes are TRBV5-1 and TRBJ2-7; TCRdb calls TRBD1, which cannot be checked without DNA. Germline V gives CDR1 SGHRS, CDR2 YFSETQ. The CDR3 has 13 residues. CDR3 loop: CASRQGMSYEQYF. The full variable domain, its missing parts supplied by reference TRBV5-1 and TRBJ2-7, is KAGVTQTPRYLIKTRGQQVTLSCSPISGHRSVSWYQQTPGQGLQFLFEYFSETQRNKGNFPGRFSGRQFSNSRSEMNVSTLELGDSALYLCASRQGMSYEQYFGPGTRLTVT.

This chain connects TRBV7-3 to TRBJ2-3; TCRdb names TRBD2, which stays unverified in the absence of DNA. The CDR3 covers 16 residues. Germline CDR1 is SGHTA and CDR2 is FQGTGA. The CDR3 sequence: CASSLGLAGTTDTQYF.

The chain couples TRBV5-6 to TRBJ2-3; absent DNA, TCRdb's TRBD2 call cannot be checked. The CDR3 contains 16 residues. Germline CDR1 reads SGHDT; CDR2 reads YYEEEE. This chain's CDR3 is CASSPGTSGSADTQYF.

The V and J genes are TRBV28 and TRBJ2-1; TCRdb names TRBD1, which stays unverified in the absence of DNA. Germline V CDR1 and CDR2: MDHEN, SYDVKM. CDR3 length: 15 amino acids. CDR3 region: CASSLYGIGGDEQFF.

The chain combines TRBV12-3 or TRBV12-4 with TRBJ1-6; the D call of TRBD1 rests on TCRdb alone, since no DNA is present to check it. CDR3 length equals 15 residues. CDR3 sequence reads: CASSPPGTGRSPLHF.